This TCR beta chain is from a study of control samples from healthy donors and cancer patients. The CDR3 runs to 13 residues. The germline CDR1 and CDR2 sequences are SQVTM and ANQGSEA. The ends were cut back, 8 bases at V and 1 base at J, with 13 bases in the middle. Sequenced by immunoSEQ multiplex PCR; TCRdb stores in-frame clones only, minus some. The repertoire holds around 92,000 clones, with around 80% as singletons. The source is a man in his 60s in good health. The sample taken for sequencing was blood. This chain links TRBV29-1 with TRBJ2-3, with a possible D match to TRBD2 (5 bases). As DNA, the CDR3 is TGCAGCCCAACCCCAGCGGGCACAGATACGCAGTATTTT. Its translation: CSPTPAGTDTQYF.